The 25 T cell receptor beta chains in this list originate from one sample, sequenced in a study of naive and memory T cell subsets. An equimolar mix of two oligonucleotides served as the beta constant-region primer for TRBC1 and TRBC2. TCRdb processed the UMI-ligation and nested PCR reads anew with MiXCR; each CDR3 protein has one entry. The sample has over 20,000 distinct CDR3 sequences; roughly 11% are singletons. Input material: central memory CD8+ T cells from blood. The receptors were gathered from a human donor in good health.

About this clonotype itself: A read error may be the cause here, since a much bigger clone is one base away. CDR3 DNA: TGTGACTGTAGCCCGCGGGACCTAGGAAGGTCCTATAATTCACCCCTCCACTTT. Encoded protein: CDCSPRDLGRSYNSPLHF. This sequence joins TRBV30 and TRBJ1-6, with D perhaps TRBD1 (5 bases). The CDR3 is 18 residues long. The germline V gene encodes CDR1 GTSNPN and CDR2 SVGIG (reference sequence).

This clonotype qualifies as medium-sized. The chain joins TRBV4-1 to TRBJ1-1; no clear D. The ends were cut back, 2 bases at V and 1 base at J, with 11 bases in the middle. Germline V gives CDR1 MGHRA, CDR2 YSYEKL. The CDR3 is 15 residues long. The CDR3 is CASSQPTHANTEAFF. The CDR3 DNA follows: TGCGCCAGCAGCCAACCGACACACGCGAACACTGAAGCTTTCTTT.

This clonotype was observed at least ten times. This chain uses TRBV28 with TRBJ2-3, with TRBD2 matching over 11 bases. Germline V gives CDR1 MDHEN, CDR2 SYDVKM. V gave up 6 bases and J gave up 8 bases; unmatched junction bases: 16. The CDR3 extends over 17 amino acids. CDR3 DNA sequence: TGTGCCAGCAGCCACCATATAGCGGGAGGGCCAGTGGGTACGCAGTATTTT. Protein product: CASSHHIAGGPVGTQYF.

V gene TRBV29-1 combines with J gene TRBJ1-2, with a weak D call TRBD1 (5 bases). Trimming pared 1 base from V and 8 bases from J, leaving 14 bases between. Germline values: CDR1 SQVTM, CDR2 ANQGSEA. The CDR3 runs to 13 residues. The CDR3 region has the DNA TGCAGCGTTGAAGGGGGACCCGAGAAAGGCTACACCTTC. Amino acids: CSVEGGPEKGYTF.

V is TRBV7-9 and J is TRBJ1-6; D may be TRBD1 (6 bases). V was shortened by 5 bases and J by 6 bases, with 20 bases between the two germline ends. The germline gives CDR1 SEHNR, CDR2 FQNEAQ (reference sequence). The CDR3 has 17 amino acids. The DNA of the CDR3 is TGTGCCAGCAGCGATCACACTTTAACAGGGTTTAATTCACCCCTCCACTTT. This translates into CASSDHTLTGFNSPLHF.

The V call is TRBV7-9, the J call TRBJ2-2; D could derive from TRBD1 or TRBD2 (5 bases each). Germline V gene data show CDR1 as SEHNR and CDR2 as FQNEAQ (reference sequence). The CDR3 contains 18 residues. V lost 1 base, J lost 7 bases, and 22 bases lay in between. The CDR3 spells CASSLGGLRVSTGGELFF. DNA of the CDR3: TGTGCCAGCAGCTTAGGAGGACTCCGGGTCTCTACAGGCGGGGAGCTGTTTTTT. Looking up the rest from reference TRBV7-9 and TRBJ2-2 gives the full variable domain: DTGVSQNPRHKITKRGQNVTFRCDPISEHNRLYWYRQTLGQGPEFLTYFQNEAQLEKSRLLSDRFSAERPKGSFSTLEIQRTEQGDSAMYLCASSLGGLRVSTGGELFFGEGSRLTVL.

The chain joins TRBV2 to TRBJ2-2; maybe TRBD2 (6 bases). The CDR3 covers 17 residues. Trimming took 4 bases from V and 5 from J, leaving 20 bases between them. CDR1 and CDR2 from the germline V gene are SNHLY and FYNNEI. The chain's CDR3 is CASSGRGPTGSTGELFF. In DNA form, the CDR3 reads TGTGCCAGCAGTGGGAGGGGCCCAACCGGCAGTACCGGGGAGCTGTTTTTT.

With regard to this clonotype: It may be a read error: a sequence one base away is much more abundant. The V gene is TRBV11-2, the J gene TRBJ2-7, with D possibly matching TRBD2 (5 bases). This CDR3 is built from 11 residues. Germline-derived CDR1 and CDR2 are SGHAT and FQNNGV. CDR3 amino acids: CPSSLGLEQYF. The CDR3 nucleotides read TGTCCCAGCAGCTTAGGACTCGAGCAGTACTTC.

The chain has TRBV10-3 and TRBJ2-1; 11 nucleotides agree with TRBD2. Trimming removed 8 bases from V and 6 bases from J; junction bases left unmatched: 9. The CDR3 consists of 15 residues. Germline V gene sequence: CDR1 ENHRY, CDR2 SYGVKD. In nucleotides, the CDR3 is TGTGCCATCCGAGACTATAGCGGGAGGGGCAATGAGCAGTTCTTC. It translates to CAIRDYSGRGNEQFF.

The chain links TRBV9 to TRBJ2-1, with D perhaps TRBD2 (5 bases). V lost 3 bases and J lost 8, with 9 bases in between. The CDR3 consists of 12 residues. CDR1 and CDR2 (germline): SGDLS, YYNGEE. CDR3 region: CASSESSYEQFF. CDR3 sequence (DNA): TGTGCCAGCAGCGAGTCTAGCTATGAGCAGTTCTTC.

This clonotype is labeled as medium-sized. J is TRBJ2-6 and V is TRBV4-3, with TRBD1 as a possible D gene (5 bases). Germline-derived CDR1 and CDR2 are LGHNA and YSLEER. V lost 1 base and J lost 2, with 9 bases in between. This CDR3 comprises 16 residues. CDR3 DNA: TGCGCCAGCAGCCAAGCTGGGGCTACTGGGGCCAACGTCCTGACTTTC. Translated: CASSQAGATGANVLTF.

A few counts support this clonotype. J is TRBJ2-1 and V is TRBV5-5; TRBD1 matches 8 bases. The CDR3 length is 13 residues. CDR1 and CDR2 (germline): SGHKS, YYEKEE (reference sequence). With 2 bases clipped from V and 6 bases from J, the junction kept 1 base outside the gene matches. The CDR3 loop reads CASSLDRGNEQFF. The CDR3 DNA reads TGTGCCAGCAGCTTAGACAGGGGCAATGAGCAGTTCTTC.

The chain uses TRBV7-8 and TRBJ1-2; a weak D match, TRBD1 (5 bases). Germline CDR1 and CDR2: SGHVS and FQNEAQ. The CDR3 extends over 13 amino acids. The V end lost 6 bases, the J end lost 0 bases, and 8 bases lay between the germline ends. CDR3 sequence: CASSSRANYGYTF. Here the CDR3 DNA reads TGTGCCAGCAGTTCCAGGGCTAACTATGGCTACACCTTC.

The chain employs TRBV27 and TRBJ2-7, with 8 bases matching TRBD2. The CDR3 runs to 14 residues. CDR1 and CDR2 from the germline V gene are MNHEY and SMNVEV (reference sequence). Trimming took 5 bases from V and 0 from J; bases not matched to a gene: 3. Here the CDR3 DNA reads TGTGCCAGCAGTACGAGCGGGAGCTCCTACGAGCAGTACTTC. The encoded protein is CASSTSGSSYEQYF.

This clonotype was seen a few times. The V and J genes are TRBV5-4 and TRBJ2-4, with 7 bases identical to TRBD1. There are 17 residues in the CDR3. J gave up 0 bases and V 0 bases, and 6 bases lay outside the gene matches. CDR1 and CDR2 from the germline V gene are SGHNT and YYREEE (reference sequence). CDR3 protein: CASSLVGQGVAKNIQYF. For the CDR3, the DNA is TGTGCCAGCAGCTTGGTTGGTCAGGGGGTAGCCAAAAACATTCAGTACTTC.

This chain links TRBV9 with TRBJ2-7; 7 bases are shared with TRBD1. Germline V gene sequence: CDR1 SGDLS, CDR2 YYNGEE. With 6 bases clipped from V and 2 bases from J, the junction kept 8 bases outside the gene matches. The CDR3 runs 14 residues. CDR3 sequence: CASNPGTATYEQYF. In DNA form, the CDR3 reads TGTGCCAGCAACCCTGGGACAGCGACCTACGAGCAGTACTTC.

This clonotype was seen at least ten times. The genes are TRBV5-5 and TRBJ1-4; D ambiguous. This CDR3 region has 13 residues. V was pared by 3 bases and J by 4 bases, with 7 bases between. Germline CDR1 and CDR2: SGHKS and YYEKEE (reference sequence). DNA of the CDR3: TGTGCCAGCAGCTGGGATCTTAATGAAAAACTGTTTTTT. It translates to CASSWDLNEKLFF.

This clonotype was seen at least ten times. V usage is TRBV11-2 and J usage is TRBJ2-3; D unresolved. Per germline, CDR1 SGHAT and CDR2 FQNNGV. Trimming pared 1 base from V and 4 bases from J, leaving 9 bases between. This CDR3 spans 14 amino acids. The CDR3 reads CASSLGSSSDTQYF. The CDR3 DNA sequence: TGTGCCAGCAGCTTAGGGTCCTCCTCAGATACGCAGTATTTT.

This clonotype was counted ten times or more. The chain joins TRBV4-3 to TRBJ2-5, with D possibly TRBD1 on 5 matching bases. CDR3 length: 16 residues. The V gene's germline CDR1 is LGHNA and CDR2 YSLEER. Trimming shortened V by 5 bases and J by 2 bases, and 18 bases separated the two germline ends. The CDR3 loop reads CASSSTLTGVQETQYF. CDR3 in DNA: TGCGCCAGCAGCTCGACCCTAACAGGCGTACAAGAGACCCAGTACTTC.

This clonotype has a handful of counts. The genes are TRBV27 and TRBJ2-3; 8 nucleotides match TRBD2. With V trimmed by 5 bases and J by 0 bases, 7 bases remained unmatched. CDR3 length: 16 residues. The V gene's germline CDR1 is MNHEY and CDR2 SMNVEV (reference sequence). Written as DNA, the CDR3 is TGTGCCAGCAGTCCCGGGGGGGGACCGAGCACAGATACGCAGTATTTT. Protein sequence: CASSPGGGPSTDTQYF.

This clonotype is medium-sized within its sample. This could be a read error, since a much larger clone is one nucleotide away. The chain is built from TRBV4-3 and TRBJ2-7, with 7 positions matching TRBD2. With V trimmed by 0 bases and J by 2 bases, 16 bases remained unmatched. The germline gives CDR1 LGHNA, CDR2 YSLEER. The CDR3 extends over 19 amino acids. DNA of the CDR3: TGCGCCAGCAGCCAAGATGTACTCATGGAACGAGCGGGACCCTACGAGCAGTACTTC. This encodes CASSQDVLMERAGPYEQYF.

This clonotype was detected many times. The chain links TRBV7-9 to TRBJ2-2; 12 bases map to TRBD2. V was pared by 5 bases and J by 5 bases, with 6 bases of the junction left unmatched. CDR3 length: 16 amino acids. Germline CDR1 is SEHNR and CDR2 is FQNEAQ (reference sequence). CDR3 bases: TGTGCCAGCAGCCCCGCCGGGACTAGCGGGACCGGGGAGCTGTTTTTT. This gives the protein CASSPAGTSGTGELFF. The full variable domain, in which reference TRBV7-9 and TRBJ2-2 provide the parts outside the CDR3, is DTGVSQNPRHKITKRGQNVTFRCDPISEHNRLYWYRQTLGQGPEFLTYFQNEAQLEKSRLLSDRFSAERPKGSFSTLEIQRTEQGDSAMYLCASSPAGTSGTGELFFGEGSRLTVL.

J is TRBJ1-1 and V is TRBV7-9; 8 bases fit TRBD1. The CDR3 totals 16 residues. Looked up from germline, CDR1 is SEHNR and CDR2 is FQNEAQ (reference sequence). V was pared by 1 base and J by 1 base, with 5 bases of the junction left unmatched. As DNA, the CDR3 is TGTGCCAGCAGCTTAGAAGACAGGGGCGAGAACACTGAAGCTTTCTTT. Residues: CASSLEDRGENTEAFF.

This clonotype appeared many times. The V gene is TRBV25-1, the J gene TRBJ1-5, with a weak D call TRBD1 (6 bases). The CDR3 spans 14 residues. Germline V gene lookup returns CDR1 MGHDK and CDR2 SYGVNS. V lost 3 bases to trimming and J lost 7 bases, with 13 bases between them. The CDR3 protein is CASSDGGAGQPQHF. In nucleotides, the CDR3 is TGTGCCAGCAGTGACGGGGGGGCCGGACAGCCCCAGCATTTT.

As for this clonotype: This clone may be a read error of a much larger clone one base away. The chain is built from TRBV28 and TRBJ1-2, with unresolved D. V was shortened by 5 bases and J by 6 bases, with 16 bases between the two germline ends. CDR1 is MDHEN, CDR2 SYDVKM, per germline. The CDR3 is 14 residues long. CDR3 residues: CASSPRMAGDGYTF. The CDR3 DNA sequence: TGTGCCAGCAGTCCCCGAATGGCCGGGGATGGCTACACCTTC.